Following are 30 T cell receptor beta chains from one sample sequenced in a study of blood T cell repertoires in COVID-19. Sequencing was performed with immunoSEQ multiplex PCR; in TCRdb, only in-frame clones are kept and a portion is missing. Of over 150,000 clones in the sample, more than 60% were seen once. Sequenced material: peripheral blood. These receptors came from a woman in her 50s with acute or convalescent COVID-19.

This clone has just one count. The CDR3 region has the DNA TGTGCCAGTATCAGGGGCCGATTGAACACTGAAGCTTTCTTT. Protein sequence: CASIRGRLNTEAFF. This rearrangement joins TRBV19 to TRBJ1-1, with D perhaps matching TRBD1 (6 bases). There are 14 residues in the CDR3. Germline CDR1 is LNHDA and CDR2 is SQIVND (reference sequence). Deletions cut 7 bases from V and 0 bases from J, with 12 bases between.

The V call is TRBV18, the J call TRBJ1-5; 9 bases line up with TRBD1. This CDR3 is built from 16 residues. CDR1 and CDR2 (germline): KGHSH, LQKENI. With V trimmed by 4 bases and J by 3 bases, 7 bases remained unmatched. CDR3 nucleotides: TGTGCCAGCTCACTTTCCGGGACAGGGTCCAATCAGCCCCAGCATTTT. It encodes CASSLSGTGSNQPQHF.

The genes are TRBV28 and TRBJ1-4; perhaps TRBD1 as D (5 bases). The CDR3 length is 15 residues. Per germline, CDR1 MDHEN and CDR2 SYDVKM. V dropped 5 bases and J dropped 0 bases, with 10 bases sitting between them. CDR3: CASSPQGPTNEKLFF. CDR3 coding DNA: TGTGCCAGCAGTCCTCAGGGCCCAACTAATGAAAAACTGTTTTTT.

The chain is built from TRBV19 and TRBJ2-2; 16 positions match TRBD2. The CDR3 loop spans 18 amino acids. With V trimmed by 7 bases and J by 6 bases, 11 bases remained unmatched. From germline, CDR1 is LNHDA and CDR2 SQIVND (reference sequence). This CDR3 reads CASNLGTSGRARPGELFF. Written as DNA, the CDR3 is TGTGCCAGTAACCTGGGGACTAGCGGGAGGGCCCGCCCCGGGGAGCTGTTTTTT.

The chain links TRBV19 to TRBJ1-3; TRBD1 aligns across 10 bases. V lost 8 bases and J lost 0; bases outside the gene matches: 22. The CDR3 is made up of 21 amino acids. In germline, CDR1 is LNHDA, CDR2 SQIVND (reference sequence). CDR3 sequence (DNA): TGTGCCAGTCTCCGCGACCCCCCGACAGGGGGCCAATCGTTCTCTGGAAACACCATATATTTT. It encodes CASLRDPPTGGQSFSGNTIYF.

This clone was seen a handful of times. The chain combines TRBV3-1 (or the pseudogene TRBV3-2) with TRBJ1-3; D unresolved. The germline CDR1 and CDR2 sequences are LGHDT and YNNKEL (reference sequence). Trimming cost V 3 bases and J 3 bases, with 6 bases left between them. The CDR3 has 13 residues. The CDR3 nucleotides are TGTGCCAGCAGCCACGGCGGTGGAAACACCATATATTTT. As protein: CASSHGGGNTIYF.

The chain couples TRBV5-1 to TRBJ2-7; 9 nucleotides align to TRBD1. The CDR3 contains 17 residues. Per the germline V gene, CDR1 is SGHRS and CDR2 is YFSETQ. J lost 2 bases, V lost 4 bases, and 13 bases had no gene match. In DNA form, the CDR3 reads TGCGCCAGCAGCACCCTCCAACCGGGACAGGGACCCTACGAGCAGTACTTC. It encodes CASSTLQPGQGPYEQYF.

V usage is TRBV7-2 and J usage is TRBJ1-2; 12 bases are shared with TRBD1. Germline CDR1 is SGHTA and CDR2 is FQGNSA. V was clipped by 2 bases and J by 8 bases; unmatched bases: 6. CDR3 length equals 15 residues. Written as DNA, the CDR3 is TGTGCCAGCAGCTTAAGGGGGACAGGGGGCCAAGGCTACACCTTC. As protein: CASSLRGTGGQGYTF.

This rearrangement joins TRBV11-2 to TRBJ1-4, with D maybe TRBD1 (6 bases). This CDR3 has 13 residues. The V end lost 4 bases, the J end lost 8 bases, and 11 bases lay between the germline ends. Germline V lookup: CDR1 SGHAT, CDR2 FQNNGV. This CDR3 reads CASSSRGSEKLFF. CDR3 bases: TGTGCCAGCAGCTCCAGGGGCAGCGAAAAACTGTTTTTT.

The chain joins TRBV28 to TRBJ2-7; the match to TRBD1 covers 7 bases. The CDR3 consists of 14 residues. V shed 5 bases and J 0 bases; nucleotides not matched to a gene: 4. Germline V gene lookup returns CDR1 MDHEN and CDR2 SYDVKM. Here the CDR3 DNA reads TGTGCCAGCAGTCCGACAGGGAGCTCCTACGAGCAGTACTTC. It codes for CASSPTGSSYEQYF. Full variable domain (outside the CDR3, taken from reference TRBV28 and TRBJ2-7): DVKVTQSSRYLVKRTGEKVFLECVQDMDHENMFWYRQDPGLGLRLIYFSYDVKMKEKGDIPEGYSVSREKKERFSLILESASTNQTSMYLCASSPTGSSYEQYFGPGTRLTVT.

The chain recombines TRBV11-2 with TRBJ1-3; 7 bases agree with TRBD1. CDR1 is SGHAT and CDR2 is FQNNGV in the germline V gene. The CDR3 totals 14 residues. The junction had 1 base not matched to a gene; V was cut back by 5 bases and J by 0 bases. The CDR3 sequence: CASSRTGSGNTIYF. CDR3 bases: TGTGCCAGCAGCAGGACAGGCTCTGGAAACACCATATATTTT.

This clone occurred a few times. J is TRBJ1-2 and V is TRBV28, with 7 nucleotides matching TRBD1. With 8 bases clipped from V and 5 bases from J, the junction kept 20 bases outside the gene matches. Germline lookup yields CDR1 MDHEN and CDR2 SYDVKM. This CDR3 spans 17 amino acids. The CDR3 DNA reads TGTGCCAGCCTCGCGGCCTATGGGACAGAGAAGGATTATGGCTACACCTTC. Protein: CASLAAYGTEKDYGYTF.

This chain uses TRBV5-1 with TRBJ1-4, with 7 bases that match TRBD1. The germline V gene encodes CDR1 SGHRS and CDR2 YFSETQ. The CDR3 length is 17 residues. V dropped 2 bases and J dropped 5; count of bases not matched to a gene: 12. The CDR3: CASSFSLSGGRNEKLFF. Here the CDR3 DNA reads TGCGCCAGCAGCTTCTCTCTCTCAGGGGGTCGGAATGAAAAACTGTTTTTT.

The V gene is TRBV6-5, the J gene TRBJ1-5; no definite D call. Trimming removed 7 bases from V and 0 bases from J, with 13 bases in between. From germline, CDR1 is MNHEY and CDR2 SVGAGI. This CDR3 is 15 amino acids long. The CDR3 coding sequence is TGTGCCAGCAAGCAGGCTGCTTATAGCAATCAGCCCCAGCATTTT. This sequence encodes CASKQAAYSNQPQHF.

This clone has a single count. The V and J genes are TRBV19 and TRBJ1-1; D ambiguous. CDR3 length: 10 amino acids. Germline CDR1 and CDR2: LNHDA and SQIVND (reference sequence). The CDR3 region has the DNA TGTGCTTGCAGGAACACTGAAGCTTTCTTT. It encodes CACRNTEAFF.

The rearrangement links TRBV6-1 to TRBJ1-2; 10 bases line up with TRBD1. Germline V CDR1 and CDR2: MNHNS, SASEGT. This CDR3 is built from 18 residues. V shed 2 bases and J 4 bases; nucleotides not matched to a gene: 13. The CDR3 DNA reads as TGTGCCAGCAGTGAACCGACAGGGGGCCCCCATTACTCCTATGGCTACACCTTC. Its protein is CASSEPTGGPHYSYGYTF.

This chain links TRBV5-8 with TRBJ2-5, with 9 bases lining up with TRBD1. The ends lost 0 bases at V and 5 bases at J; junction bases unmatched: 8. This CDR3 is built from 16 residues. CDR1 is SGHTS, CDR2 YDEGEE, per germline. The CDR3 sequence is CASSLGLDRGGETQYF. CDR3 sequence (DNA): TGTGCCAGCAGCTTGGGTCTGGACAGGGGAGGTGAGACCCAGTACTTC.

The table lists this clone with a count of one. This chain uses TRBV6-6 with TRBJ1-1; a possible D gene is TRBD1 (5 bases). The CDR3 sequence is 13 residues long. CDR1 and CDR2 from the germline V gene are MNHNY and SVGAGI (reference sequence). Trimming shortened V by 2 bases and J by 10 bases, and 14 bases separated the two germline ends. CDR3 sequence: CASSYQRQLGAFF. The DNA for the CDR3 is TGTGCCAGCAGTTACCAAAGACAGCTCGGAGCTTTCTTT.

The chain joins TRBV18 to TRBJ2-1; 7 bases align to TRBD2. The CDR3 has 15 residues. Germline assignment: CDR1 KGHSH and CDR2 LQKENI. The trim removed 1 base at V and 1 base at J, leaving 1 base unmatched. This CDR3 reads CASSPLGGSYNEQFF. CDR3 DNA: TGTGCCAGCTCACCACTGGGGGGGTCCTACAATGAGCAGTTCTTC.

The chain is built from TRBV12-5 and TRBJ2-2; TRBD1 matches at 8 bases. The germline gives CDR1 LGHNT, CDR2 FRNRAP. V trimming: 7 bases; J trimming: 4 bases; junction bases outside the gene matches: 11. The CDR3 sequence is 16 residues long. The CDR3: CASDPRTGRGTGELFF. CDR3 nucleotides: TGTGCTAGTGATCCCCGGACAGGGCGGGGCACCGGGGAGCTGTTTTTT. Full variable domain (rest looked up from reference TRBV12-5 and TRBJ2-2): DARVTQTPRHKVTEMGQEVTMRCQPILGHNTVFWYRQTMMQGLELLAYFRNRAPLDDSGMPKDRFSAEMPDATLATLKIQPSEPRDSAVYFCASDPRTGRGTGELFFGEGSRLTVL.

The chain uses TRBV5-4 and TRBJ2-1; weak D call: TRBD1 (6 bases). The CDR3 runs 17 residues. V lost 5 bases to trimming and J lost 4 bases, with 22 bases between them. The germline CDR1 and CDR2 sequences are SGHNT and YYREEE (reference sequence). CDR3 in DNA: TGTGCCAGCAGTCCCTCCCTCCGGGACACCGCATACAATGAGCAGTTCTTC. This gives the protein CASSPSLRDTAYNEQFF. The full variable domain, its missing parts supplied by reference TRBV5-4 and TRBJ2-1, is ETGVTQSPTHLIKTRGQQVTLRCSSQSGHNTVSWYQQALGQGPQFIFQYYREEENGRGNFPPRFSGLQFPNYSSELNVNALELDDSALYLCASSPSLRDTAYNEQFFGPGTRLTVL.

This chain joins TRBV19 and TRBJ1-4, with 8 bases aligning to TRBD1. This CDR3 is built from 15 residues. The V gene end was trimmed by 7 bases and the J gene end by 0 bases; junction bases not matched to a gene: 4. CDR1 and CDR2 (germline): LNHDA, SQIVND (reference sequence). CDR3: CASTKQGATNEKLFF. The CDR3 DNA is TGTGCCAGTACCAAACAGGGGGCAACTAATGAAAAACTGTTTTTT.

The chain carries TRBV6-5 and TRBJ1-1, with 7 bases identical to TRBD1. CDR3 length: 15 amino acids. Trimming took 6 bases from V and 4 from J; bases not matched to a gene: 11. Per the germline V gene, CDR1 is MNHEY and CDR2 is SVGAGI. CDR3 sequence (DNA): TGTGCCAGCAGCCCAGACAGGGCCTTCCGCACTGAAGCTTTCTTT. It yields the protein CASSPDRAFRTEAFF.

The rearrangement links TRBV6-6 to TRBJ2-4; D ambiguous. The CDR3 is 12 amino acids. The V gene lost 8 bases and the J gene lost 8 bases, with 13 bases spanning the gap. From germline, CDR1 is MNHNY and CDR2 SVGAGI (reference sequence). The CDR3 loop is CASGPNWDIQYF. The CDR3 region has the DNA TGTGCCAGCGGGCCGAATTGGGACATTCAGTACTTC.

The chain is built from TRBV19 and TRBJ1-1, with TRBD1 matching 7 bases. With V trimmed by 3 bases and J by 1 base, 11 bases remained unmatched. This CDR3 comprises 17 residues. In germline, CDR1 is LNHDA, CDR2 SQIVND (reference sequence). CDR3 protein: CASSIYYSGTANTEAFF. The CDR3 DNA reads as TGTGCCAGTAGTATCTATTATTCCGGGACAGCGAACACTGAAGCTTTCTTT.

This clone has more than one count but fewer than ten. J is TRBJ1-2 and V is TRBV24-1; 7 bases fit TRBD1. The trim removed 3 bases at V and 8 bases at J, leaving 14 bases unmatched. The CDR3 loop spans 16 amino acids. The germline gives CDR1 KGHDR, CDR2 SFDVKD. This CDR3 reads CATSDKTGILPSGYTF. In nucleotides, the CDR3 is TGTGCCACCAGTGATAAGACAGGGATTCTACCTTCCGGCTACACCTTC.

The chain recombines TRBV2 with TRBJ2-2, with 7 bases that match TRBD1. V lost 8 bases, J lost 1 base, and 7 bases stayed unmatched. CDR1 and CDR2 from the germline V gene are SNHLY and FYNNEI. The CDR3 is 15 residues long. The CDR3 reads CASGGQLKNTGELFF. Here the CDR3 DNA reads TGTGCCAGCGGGGGACAGCTCAAGAACACCGGGGAGCTGTTTTTT.

The gene calls are TRBV7-9 and TRBJ2-7; tentative D call: TRBD1 (6 bases). The V end lost 6 bases, the J end lost 2 bases, and 17 bases lay between the germline ends. This CDR3 region has 15 residues. Germline loops: CDR1 SEHNR, CDR2 FQNEAQ (reference sequence). Here the CDR3 reads CASSSPTGTPYEQYF. DNA of the CDR3: TGTGCCAGCAGTTCCCCTACAGGGACCCCCTACGAGCAGTACTTC.

V and J are TRBV27 and TRBJ1-2; 7 bases align to TRBD1. The CDR3 contains 15 residues. V was clipped by 4 bases and J by 5 bases; unmatched bases: 10. Germline CDR1 reads MNHEY; CDR2 reads SMNVEV (reference sequence). CDR3 DNA sequence: TGTGCCAGCAGTTATAGGACAGGCGCCGGATATGGCTACACCTTC. Translating gives CASSYRTGAGYGYTF.

This rearrangement joins TRBV9 to TRBJ2-3, with 12 bases identical to TRBD2. This CDR3 spans 18 amino acids. Germline CDR1 and CDR2: SGDLS and YYNGEE. V was clipped by 6 bases and J by 4 bases; unmatched bases: 15. The chain's CDR3 is CASTRLGASGGASDTQYF. The CDR3 DNA is TGTGCCAGCACCCGCCTCGGGGCTAGCGGGGGGGCGTCAGATACGCAGTATTTT.